This TCR beta chain originates from a study of tumor-infiltrating lymphocytes in primary liver carcinoma. In addition to blood RNA drawn from unsorted whole blood, germline DNA was extracted. Remarks on this clonotype: The germline gene is not matched at one end of the junction; a read error may be the cause.

Germline V lookup: CDR1 GTSNPN, CDR2 SVGIG (reference sequence). The CDR3 is 13 amino acids. Making TCR beta cDNA involved approximately 480 ng total RNA and a constant-region primer. ARM-PCR was slightly modified, and three nested multiplex PCR rounds with it gave rise to the TCR beta libraries. It was with TRBV1-TRBV30 forward primers and a C-beta reverse primer that the first two PCR rounds were run, at roughly 10 cycles each. TCRdb passed the multiplex PCR reads through MiXCR, listing each CDR3 protein once. Of approximately 330,000 distinct CDR3 sequences listed, about two thirds were seen once; the top ten hold 5% to 6.5%.

This TCR was recovered from a man between 35 and 55 years old with primary liver carcinoma and hepatitis B virus infection. The J gene is TRBJ1-2, the V gene TRBV30; no reliable D call. Sequenced: peripheral blood. CDR3 sequence (DNA): TGTGCCTGGACTACGGGAGCTAACTATTGCTACGCCTTC. This translates into CAWTTGANYCYAF.